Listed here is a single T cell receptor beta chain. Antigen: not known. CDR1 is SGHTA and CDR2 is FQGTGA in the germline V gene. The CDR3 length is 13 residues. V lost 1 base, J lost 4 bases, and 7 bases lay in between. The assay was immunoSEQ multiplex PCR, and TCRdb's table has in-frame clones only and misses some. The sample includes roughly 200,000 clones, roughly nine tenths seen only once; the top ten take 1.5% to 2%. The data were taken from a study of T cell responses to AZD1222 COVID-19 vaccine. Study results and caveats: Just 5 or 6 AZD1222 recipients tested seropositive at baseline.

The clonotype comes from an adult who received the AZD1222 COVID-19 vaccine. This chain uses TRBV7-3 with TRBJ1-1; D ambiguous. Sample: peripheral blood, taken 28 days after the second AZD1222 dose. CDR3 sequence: CASSLSKSTEAFF. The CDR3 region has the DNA TGTGCCAGCAGCTTAAGCAAGAGCACTGAAGCTTTCTTT. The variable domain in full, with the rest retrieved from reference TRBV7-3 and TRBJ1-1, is GAGVSQTPSNKVTEKGKYVELRCDPISGHTALYWYRQSLGQGPEFLIYFQGTGAADDSGLPNDRFFAVRPEGSVSTLKIQRTERGDSAVYLCASSLSKSTEAFFGQGTRLTVV.